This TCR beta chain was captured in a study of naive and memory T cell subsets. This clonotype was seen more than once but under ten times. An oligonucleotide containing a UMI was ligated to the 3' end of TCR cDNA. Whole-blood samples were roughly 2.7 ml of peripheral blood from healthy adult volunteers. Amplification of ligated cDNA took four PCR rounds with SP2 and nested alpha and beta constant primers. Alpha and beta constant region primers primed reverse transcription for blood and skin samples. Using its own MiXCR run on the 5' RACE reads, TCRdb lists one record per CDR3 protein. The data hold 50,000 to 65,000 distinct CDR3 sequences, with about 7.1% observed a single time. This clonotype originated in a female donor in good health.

CDR3 in amino acids: CASRTDTYNEQFF. Here the CDR3 DNA reads TGTGCCAGCAGAACTGACACCTACAATGAGCAGTTCTTC. V usage is TRBV27 and J usage is TRBJ2-1; D unresolved. V was shortened by 6 bases and J by 2 bases, with 8 bases between the two germline ends. This CDR3 comprises 13 residues. Germline CDR1 is MNHEY and CDR2 is SMNVEV (reference sequence).